This T cell receptor beta chain was identified in a study of blood T cell repertoires in COVID-19. Study details: The analysed material was cDNA or gDNA that came from T cells, B-cell-depleted T cells, or PBMCs.

The table came from immunoSEQ multiplex PCR; TCRdb's copy has only in-frame clones and leaves some out. The data hold about 110,000 clones, with approximately 88% observed a single time. The germline V gene has CDR1 LNHNV and CDR2 YYDKDF (reference sequence). V lost 7 bases and J lost 1; bases outside the gene matches: 11. This CDR3 contains 16 residues. The chain links TRBV15 to TRBJ1-1; 8 bases agree with TRBD1. This TCR came from a man between 40 and 49 years old with active or convalescent COVID-19. The sequencing sample was made of peripheral blood. In nucleotides, the CDR3 is TGTGCCACCAAGACGGACAGGGCCGCGGGGAACACTGAAGCTTTCTTT. Amino acid sequence: CATKTDRAAGNTEAFF.